A selection of T cell receptor beta chains follows, all from one sample in a study of T-cell memory formation after mild COVID-19. Using its own MiXCR run on the 5' RACE reads, TCRdb lists one record per CDR3 protein. The sample has 220,000 or so distinct CDR3 sequences; 7.5% to 10% are singletons. The sample comprised PBMCs or a T cell subset sorted from them (not recorded which). Every receptor here comes from a man younger than 30 who had mild COVID-19 (a few samples of this study predate the infection). Cell type and time point are not known. The CDR3 runs from the conserved cysteine through the conserved F or W. The order of the fields is V gene, J gene, clone size, D gene, CDR3 DNA, CDR3 protein. A D gene is named only where the DNA matches it firmly. A clone size is listed for some rows: how often the clone was seen (once, few, many), or a class if it is expanded.

>TRBV24-1|TRBJ1-1|few|NA
TGTGCCACCAGTACAGGGACTGAAGCTTTCTTT
CATSTGTEAFF
>TRBV4-2|TRBJ1-1|NA|TRBD1
TGTGCCAGCAGCCAAGCACAGGGGGGGGGCACTGAAGCTTTCTTT
CASSQAQGGGTEAFF
>TRBV18|TRBJ1-2|few|NA
TGTGCCAGCTCACAAACGGACGGCTATGGCTACACCTTC
CASSQTDGYGYTF
>TRBV7-8|TRBJ1-2|NA|TRBD1
TGTGCCAGCAGCTTACCCGGGACAGGGGCTGGCTACACCTTC
CASSLPGTGAGYTF
>TRBV5-5|TRBJ1-6|few|TRBD1
TGTGCCAGCAGCTTCTCTGGACAGGGTGCCCCCCTCCACTTT
CASSFSGQGAPLHF
>TRBV18|TRBJ1-2|many|NA
TGTGCCAGCTCACCGACTCTACACTATGGCTACACCTTC
CASSPTLHYGYTF
>TRBV2|TRBJ2-4|few|NA
TGTGCCAGCACGGGGGACCAAAACATTCAGTACTTC
CASTGDQNIQYF
>TRBV5-5|TRBJ2-3|many|NA
TGTGCCAGCAGCAGCCCCCCTGGGCCGCAGTATTTT
CASSSPPGPQYF
>TRBV5-1|TRBJ2-1|many|TRBD2
TGCGCCAGCAGCATTGTAGCGGGGTACAATGAGCAGTTCTTC
CASSIVAGYNEQFF
>TRBV19|TRBJ2-5|NA|NA
TGTGCCAGTAGTCCTTCATCGAGCCAAGAGACCCAGTACTTC
CASSPSSSQETQYF
>TRBV13|TRBJ2-3|many|NA
TGTGCCAGCAGTATTGACAGGATCCTACCCATTACAGATACGCAGTATTTT
CASSIDRILPITDTQYF
>TRBV7-8|TRBJ2-7|NA|NA
TGTGCCAGCAGCTCTATCGAGACAGACTACGAGCAGTACTTC
CASSSIETDYEQYF
>TRBV7-2|TRBJ2-3|few|NA
TGTGCCAGCAGCTTATATTTAGAGGGGGGAAGAGGCACAGATACGCAGTATTTT
CASSLYLEGGRGTDTQYF
>TRBV11-2|TRBJ2-3|NA|NA
TGTGCCAGCAGCGTACCGTGGGCTACTGGCACAGATACGCAGTATTTT
CASSVPWATGTDTQYF
>TRBV20-1|TRBJ1-5|NA|NA
TGCAGTGCTACCGCGAGGGGCCCTCGGCCCCAGCATTTT
CSATARGPRPQHF
>TRBV11-2|TRBJ2-5|NA|NA
TGTGCCAGCAGCTCGCCCGATCCCCAGTACTTC
CASSSPDPQYF
>TRBV15|TRBJ2-5|NA|TRBD2
TGTGCCACCAGCAGGGCCGGGACTAGCCGGGGGGAGACCCAGTACTTC
CATSRAGTSRGETQYF
>TRBV12-3/TRBV12-4|TRBJ1-2|NA|NA
TGTGCCAGCAGCCGCGGAGAGGGACGTGGCTACACCTTC
CASSRGEGRGYTF
>TRBV7-8|TRBJ2-3|many|NA
TGTGCCAGCAGCTTAGAATATCGGGGGTGCGAGTATTTT
CASSLEYRGCEYF